This T cell receptor beta chain was identified during a study of identical twins. The study's findings and limits: Twins shared beta out-of-frame sequences in excess, but this excess was weaker.

Comment on this clonotype: Its antigen is not identified.

A single record per CDR3 protein comes from TCRdb applying MiXCR to the 5' RACE reads. The sample holds approximately 260,000 distinct CDR3 sequences, more than 12% seen once. The germline gives CDR1 SGHTA, CDR2 FQGNSA. There are 14 residues in the CDR3. V gave up 0 bases and J gave up 7 bases, with 13 bases separating them. The origin of this receptor is a woman between 18 and 29 years old in good health. Specimen: memory (CD45RO+) T cells sorted from blood. The chain links TRBV7-2 to TRBJ2-7; D assignment may be TRBD1 or TRBD2 (5 bases each). Here the CDR3 DNA reads TGTGCCAGCAGCTTAGCGGGACCCCAGAGGGAGCAGTACTTC. As protein: CASSLAGPQREQYF. Complete variable domain (other parts from reference TRBV7-2 and TRBJ2-7): GAGVSQSPSNKVTEKGKDVELRCDPISGHTALYWYRQSLGQGLEFLIYFQGNSAPDKSGLPSDRFSAERTGGSVSTLTIQRTQQEDSAVYLCASSLAGPQREQYFGPGTRLTVT.